The 8 T cell receptor beta chains below were found in one sample sequenced in a study of T-cell reconstitution after alpha-beta-depleted transplantation in children. As it was prepared, the TCRbeta library received unique molecular identifiers. Each CDR3 protein gets one entry after TCRdb re-called the PCR reads with MiXCR. Of about 420,000 distinct CDR3 sequences in the sample, 16% were seen once. This specimen consisted of PBMCs, mostly from graft donor cells, obtained 360 days after TCRalphabeta/CD19-depleted stem cell transplant. The receptors stem from a boy under three years old who had a stem cell transplant for Wiskott-Aldrich syndrome, so the T cells may come from the graft donor.

The J gene is TRBJ2-7, the V gene TRBV4-3; TRBD2 aligns across 11 bases. Germline trimming cut 3 bases from V and 3 bases from J; bases unmatched to any gene: 4. Germline CDR1 is LGHNA and CDR2 is YSLEER. The CDR3 covers 15 residues. The chain's CDR3 is CASSHLGLAVYEQYF. As DNA, the CDR3 is TGCGCCAGCAGCCATTTGGGACTAGCGGTCTACGAGCAGTACTTC.

This clonotype was recorded at least ten times. The chain combines TRBV12-3 or TRBV12-4 with TRBJ2-3; D may be TRBD1 (5 bases). V was trimmed by 2 bases and J by 1 base, leaving 7 bases between them. This CDR3 is 14 amino acids long. The CDR3 DNA follows: TGTGCCAGCAGTTTATGGGGCGGCACAGATACGCAGTATTTT. This encodes CASSLWGGTDTQYF.

This clonotype was observed a handful of times. The chain carries TRBV18 and TRBJ2-7; D call uncertain. Per germline, CDR1 KGHSH and CDR2 LQKENI. V lost 8 bases, J lost 6 bases, and 17 bases lay in between. This CDR3 is built from 13 residues. The DNA of the CDR3 is TGTGCCAGCACGACCCCCCTCTCGTCCGAGCAGTACTTC. It codes for CASTTPLSSEQYF.

This clonotype was counted once. The chain combines TRBV3-1 with TRBJ1-2; 7 positions match TRBD1. This CDR3 contains 17 residues. After removal of 3 bases from V and 3 bases from J, the junction contained 13 bases not matched to a gene. Germline CDR1 LGHDT, CDR2 YNNKEL (reference sequence). In DNA form, the CDR3 reads TGTGCCAGCAGCCAGTCTCCTTTAAGGGGGCGATACTATGGCTACACCTTC. This encodes CASSQSPLRGRYYGYTF.

In its sample, this clonotype was seen a few times. V is TRBV7-9 and J is TRBJ2-7; 10 bases align to TRBD2. Per germline, CDR1 SEHNR and CDR2 FQNEAQ (reference sequence). The CDR3 extends over 16 amino acids. The V segment lost 3 bases and the J segment 3 bases; nucleotides outside the gene matches: 8. CDR3: CASSLGSGRAGYEQYF. DNA for the CDR3: TGTGCCAGCAGCTTGGGCAGCGGGAGGGCTGGCTACGAGCAGTACTTC.

This clonotype was picked up a small number of times. V and J are TRBV7-2 and TRBJ2-5; TRBD1 matches 9 bases. The CDR3 loop spans 16 amino acids. Trimming cost V 5 bases and J 7 bases; bases outside gene matches: 14. The V gene's germline CDR1 is SGHTA and CDR2 FQGNSA. Written as DNA, the CDR3 is TGTGCCAGCAGCCTGGGGGGGCCCGGGACAGGGAGGACCCAGTACTTC. This translates into CASSLGGPGTGRTQYF.

CDR3 in DNA: TGCAGTGCCAACGGTCCCTGGCTAGCGGGACGCACGGACGAGCAGTACTTC. It specifies CSANGPWLAGRTDEQYF. The chain is built from TRBV20-1 and TRBJ2-7; 9 bases align to TRBD2. The CDR3 sequence is 17 residues long. Looked up from germline, CDR1 is DFQATT and CDR2 is SNEGSKA (reference sequence). J gave up 5 bases and V 6 bases, and 20 bases lay outside the gene matches.

The rearrangement joins TRBV5-1 to TRBJ2-5; perhaps TRBD2 as D (6 bases). The V gene lost 1 base and the J gene lost 1 base, with 8 bases spanning the gap. CDR3 length equals 14 residues. Germline assignment: CDR1 SGHRS and CDR2 YFSETQ. The CDR3 coding sequence is TGCGCCAGCAGCTTGTGGCGGGGCCAAGAGACCCAGTACTTC. Encoded protein: CASSLWRGQETQYF. The whole variable domain, filled in from reference TRBV5-1 and TRBJ2-5, reads KAGVTQTPRYLIKTRGQQVTLSCSPISGHRSVSWYQQTPGQGLQFLFEYFSETQRNKGNFPGRFSGRQFSNSRSEMNVSTLELGDSALYLCASSLWRGQETQYFGPGTRLLVL.